Presented here are 15 T cell receptor beta chains from one specimen sequenced in a study of control samples from healthy donors and cancer patients. Libraries were prepared by immunoSEQ multiplex PCR; TCRdb keeps only in-frame clonotypes and omits some of them. The sample consists of roughly 95,000 clones, roughly 90% of them appearing once. The sequenced sample consisted of blood. The receptors were sampled from a human donor in good health. The donor label of this sample is uncertain.

V and J are TRBV10-3 and TRBJ1-5; 8 bases fit TRBD1. Germline V CDR1 and CDR2: ENHRY, SYGVKD. V lost 0 bases and J lost 5; bases outside the gene matches: 3. The CDR3 extends over 15 amino acids. The CDR3, as DNA: TGTGCCATCAGTGAGTCCCAACAGGGGGATCAGCCCCAGCATTTT. Protein product: CAISESQQGDQPQHF.

The rearrangement uses TRBV19 and TRBJ2-1; no definite D call. Deletions cut 1 base from V and 5 bases from J, with 18 bases between. Looked up from germline, CDR1 is LNHDA and CDR2 is SQIVND (reference sequence). The CDR3 has 17 residues. Here the CDR3 reads CASSIGEFGTRNNEQFF. CDR3 bases: TGTGCCAGTAGTATAGGAGAATTTGGAACCAGAAACAATGAGCAGTTCTTC.

This clone is a singleton in its sample. The chain couples TRBV6-5 to TRBJ2-5; D remains unclear. This CDR3 is built from 15 residues. Germline values: CDR1 MNHEY, CDR2 SVGAGI. The V end lost 0 bases, the J end lost 5 bases, and 13 bases lay between the germline ends. The DNA of the CDR3 is TGTGCCAGCAGTTACTCCGACACGTTTGGGGAGACCCAGTACTTC. Translating it yields CASSYSDTFGETQYF.

The genes are TRBV6-5 and TRBJ2-1; 10 nucleotides align to TRBD1. The CDR3 has 14 amino acids. The junction had 2 bases not matched to a gene; V was cut back by 6 bases and J by 3 bases. CDR1 is MNHEY and CDR2 is SVGAGI in the germline V gene. The CDR3 coding sequence is TGTGCCAGCAGGGGACAGGGGAACTACAATGAGCAGTTCTTC. Translating gives CASRGQGNYNEQFF.

The gene calls are TRBV7-2 and TRBJ1-2; D is possibly TRBD1 (5 bases). Trimming cost V 8 bases and J 4 bases, with 17 bases left between them. The CDR3 runs to 14 residues. The V gene's germline CDR1 is SGHTA and CDR2 FQGNSA. The CDR3 DNA is TGTGCCAGCTCCTTAAGTACAGGCGTCTATGGCTACACCTTC. Its protein product is CASSLSTGVYGYTF.

The gene calls are TRBV13 and TRBJ1-4; 8 nucleotides line up with TRBD1. J was trimmed by 6 bases and V by 5 bases; bases with no gene match: 8. CDR1 PRHDT and CDR2 FYEKMQ come from the germline V gene (reference sequence). This CDR3 has 15 residues. The CDR3 DNA is TGTGCCAGCAGCGACAGGGGAAGGTGGGATGAAAAACTGTTTTTT. Translation: CASSDRGRWDEKLFF.

This rearrangement joins TRBV6-5 to TRBJ2-7; no definite D call. V was shortened by 8 bases and J by 0 bases, with 11 bases between the two germline ends. The CDR3 covers 13 residues. Germline V CDR1 and CDR2: MNHEY, SVGAGI. The CDR3 is CASGTSSSYEQYF. CDR3 DNA: TGTGCCAGCGGAACTTCGAGCTCCTACGAGCAGTACTTC.

The count of this clone is one. V usage is TRBV6-5 and J usage is TRBJ1-6, with TRBD1 matching 9 bases. CDR3 length equals 16 residues. V trimming: 2 bases; J trimming: 7 bases; junction bases outside the gene matches: 6. Germline-derived CDR1 and CDR2 are MNHEY and SVGAGI. CDR3 in DNA: TGTGCCAGCAGTTACGGCAGGGACAGGGACAATTCACCCCTCCACTTT. Its protein is CASSYGRDRDNSPLHF.

This chain uses TRBV7-9 with TRBJ2-5; 8 positions agree with TRBD1. The junction had 7 bases not matched to a gene; V was cut back by 5 bases and J by 2 bases. The CDR3 has 15 residues. The V gene's germline CDR1 is SEHNR and CDR2 FQNEAQ (reference sequence). CDR3 sequence (DNA): TGTGCCAGCAGCCCCGGGACAGGAGGGCAAGAGACCCAGTACTTC. This encodes CASSPGTGGQETQYF.

The gene calls are TRBV5-8 and TRBJ1-3; D unresolved. Germline-derived CDR1 and CDR2 are SGHTS and YDEGEE. The CDR3 has 14 residues. V was trimmed by 3 bases and J by 3 bases, leaving 10 bases between them. For the CDR3, the DNA is TGTGCCAGCAGCTGGCTCGCTTTTGGAAACACCATATATTTT. Protein product: CASSWLAFGNTIYF.

J is TRBJ1-1 and V is TRBV7-2; 7 bases are a match to TRBD1. V dropped 1 base and J dropped 5; count of bases not matched to a gene: 4. Germline CDR1 is SGHTA and CDR2 is FQGNSA. This CDR3 has 14 residues. CDR3 nucleotide sequence: TGTGCCAGCAGCTTAGACAGGGGAGGGACTGAAGCTTTCTTT. Its translation: CASSLDRGGTEAFF.

J is TRBJ1-3 and V is TRBV12-3 or TRBV12-4; D is undetermined. This CDR3 is 12 amino acids long. V lost 6 bases and J 4 bases, leaving 7 bases between the germline ends. CDR3: CASSLGGNTIYF. For the CDR3, the DNA is TGTGCCAGCAGCCTAGGGGGAAACACCATATATTTT.

The chain couples TRBV2 to TRBJ1-1, with unresolved D. V was pared by 7 bases and J by 1 base, with 7 bases between. The CDR3 consists of 12 residues. From germline, CDR1 is SNHLY and CDR2 FYNNEI. The CDR3, as DNA: TGTGCCAGCATAGTCTCGAACACTGAAGCTTTCTTT. Protein sequence: CASIVSNTEAFF. Using reference TRBV2 and TRBJ1-1 for the parts outside the CDR3, the full variable domain is EPEVTQTPSHQVTQMGQEVILRCVPISNHLYFYWYRQILGQKVEFLVSFYNNEISEKSEIFDDQFSVERPDGSNFTLKIRSTKLEDSAMYFCASIVSNTEAFFGQGTRLTVV.

A remark on this clone: One end of the junction varies from germline; a read error may be responsible. The gene calls are TRBV30 and TRBJ1-5; TRBD1 is a possible D gene (5 bases). The germline V gene encodes CDR1 GTSNPN and CDR2 SVGIG (reference sequence). The CDR3 runs 14 residues. CDR3 sequence (DNA): TGTGCCTGGAAGGGATCCTCTGGGGGTCAGCTCCAGCATTTT. Amino acid sequence: CAWKGSSGGQLQHF.

The CDR3 DNA reads TGTGCCTGGACCCGACAGGGAAGTGAAGCTTTCTTT. It yields the protein CAWTRQGSEAFF. The chain couples TRBV30 to TRBJ1-1; 7 nucleotides agree with TRBD1. This CDR3 comprises 12 residues. Germline values: CDR1 GTSNPN, CDR2 SVGIG (reference sequence). J was trimmed by 7 bases and V by 4 bases; bases with no gene match: 6.